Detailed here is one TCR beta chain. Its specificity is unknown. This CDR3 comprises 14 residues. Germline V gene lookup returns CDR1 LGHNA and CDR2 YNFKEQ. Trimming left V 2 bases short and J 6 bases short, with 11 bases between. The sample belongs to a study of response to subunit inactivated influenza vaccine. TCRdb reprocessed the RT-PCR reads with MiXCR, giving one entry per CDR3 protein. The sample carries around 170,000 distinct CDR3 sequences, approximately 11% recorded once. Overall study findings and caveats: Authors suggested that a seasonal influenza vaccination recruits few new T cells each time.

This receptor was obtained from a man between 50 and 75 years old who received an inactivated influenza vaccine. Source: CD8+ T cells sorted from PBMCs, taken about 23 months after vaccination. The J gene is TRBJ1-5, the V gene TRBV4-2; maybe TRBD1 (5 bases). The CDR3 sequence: CASSQIGGGQPQHF. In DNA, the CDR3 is TGTGCCAGCAGCCAAATAGGTGGGGGTCAGCCCCAGCATTTT.